This TCR beta chain is drawn from a study of T-cell memory formation after mild COVID-19. With 4 bases clipped from V and 7 bases from J, the junction kept 7 bases outside the gene matches. The CDR3 sequence is 14 residues long. The germline CDR1 and CDR2 sequences are MGHRA and YSYEKL. MiXCR, applied by TCRdb to the 5' RACE reads, yields one record per CDR3 protein. The table includes roughly 99,000 distinct CDR3 sequences, over 13% detected once. The V gene is TRBV4-1, the J gene TRBJ2-1; 7 positions agree with TRBD2. Sequenced: PBMCs or a T cell subset sorted from them (not recorded which). The sequence came from a man aged 18 to 30 who had mild COVID-19 (a few samples of this study predate the infection). Cell type and time point are not known. The CDR3 nucleotides read TGCGCCAGCAGCCCTGGGGAGGGGTGGAATGAGCAGTTCTTC. It yields the protein CASSPGEGWNEQFF.